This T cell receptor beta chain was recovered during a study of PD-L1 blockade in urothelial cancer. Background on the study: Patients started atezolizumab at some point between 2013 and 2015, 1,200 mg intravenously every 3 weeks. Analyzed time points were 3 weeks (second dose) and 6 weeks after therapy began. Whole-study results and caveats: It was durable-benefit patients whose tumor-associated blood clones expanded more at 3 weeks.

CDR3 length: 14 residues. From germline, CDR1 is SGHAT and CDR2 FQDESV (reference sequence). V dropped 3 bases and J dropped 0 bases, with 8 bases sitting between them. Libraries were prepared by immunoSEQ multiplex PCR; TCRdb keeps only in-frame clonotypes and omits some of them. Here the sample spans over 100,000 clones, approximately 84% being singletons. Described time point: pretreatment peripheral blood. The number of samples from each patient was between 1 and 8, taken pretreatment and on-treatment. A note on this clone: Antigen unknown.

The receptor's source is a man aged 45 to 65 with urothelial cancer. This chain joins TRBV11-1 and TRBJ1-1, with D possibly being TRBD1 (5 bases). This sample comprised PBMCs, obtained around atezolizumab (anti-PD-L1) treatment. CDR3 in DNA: TGTGCCAGCAGCTTCCAGACAGTGAACACTGAAGCTTTCTTT. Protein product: CASSFQTVNTEAFF.